These 6 T cell receptor beta chains came from one sample sequenced in a study of response to subunit inactivated influenza vaccine. In TCRdb, the RT-PCR reads were re-called with MiXCR into one record per CDR3 protein. Of around 160,000 distinct CDR3 sequences listed, approximately 10% are singletons. The specimen comprised non-naive T cells sorted from PBMCs, sampled 40 to 50 days after vaccination. The receptors originated from a man aged 50 or older who received an inactivated influenza vaccine.

This clonotype was seen ten or more times. The chain employs TRBV4-1 and TRBJ1-3, with 8 bases fitting TRBD1. The CDR3 has 15 residues. The germline V gene has CDR1 MGHRA and CDR2 YSYEKL. J lost 4 bases, V lost 5 bases, and 7 bases had no gene match. CDR3 loop: CASSSKTGAGNTIYF. The CDR3 DNA follows: TGCGCCAGCAGCTCGAAGACAGGGGCCGGAAACACCATATATTTT.

This clonotype was found many times. This sequence joins TRBV5-1 and TRBJ2-7; 8 positions match TRBD1. The CDR3 extends over 16 amino acids. The germline CDR1 and CDR2 sequences are SGHRS and YFSETQ. V was pared by 0 bases and J by 0 bases, with 5 bases of the junction left unmatched. CDR3 in DNA: TGCGCCAGCAGCTTGGGGGGGACAGGCAGCTCCTACGAGCAGTACTTC. Protein: CASSLGGTGSSYEQYF. The entire variable domain, with the rest obtained from reference TRBV5-1 and TRBJ2-7, is as follows: KAGVTQTPRYLIKTRGQQVTLSCSPISGHRSVSWYQQTPGQGLQFLFEYFSETQRNKGNFPGRFSGRQFSNSRSEMNVSTLELGDSALYLCASSLGGTGSSYEQYFGPGTRLTVT.

The CDR3 loop is CASSYEAGGTDTQYF. For the CDR3, the DNA is TGTGCCAGCAGTTACGAAGCGGGCGGCACAGATACGCAGTATTTT. The V and J genes are TRBV6-5 and TRBJ2-3; maybe TRBD2 (6 bases). Germline loops: CDR1 MNHEY, CDR2 SVGAGI. The germline V and J ends were trimmed by 2 bases and 1 base, with 10 bases remaining between them. The CDR3 is 15 residues long.

In DNA, the CDR3 is TGTGCCAGCAGTGCCTTTCGGGTAGACCCCTACAATGAGCAGTTCTTC. Translating gives CASSAFRVDPYNEQFF. The chain has TRBV6-1 and TRBJ2-1; D not resolved. This CDR3 comprises 16 residues. Trimming shortened V by 4 bases and J by 2 bases, and 15 bases separated the two germline ends. Germline V gene lookup returns CDR1 MNHNS and CDR2 SASEGT.

The rearrangement joins TRBV2 to TRBJ2-2; no clear D. The CDR3 loop spans 14 amino acids. The V end was cut by 4 bases, the J end by 3 bases, with 9 bases between. Germline V lookup: CDR1 SNHLY, CDR2 FYNNEI. CDR3 nucleotides: TGTGCCAGCAGTGGGTGGGTGGACACCGGGGAGCTGTTTTTT. Translating gives CASSGWVDTGELFF.

The chain has TRBV6-2 or TRBV6-3 and TRBJ2-3; D call uncertain. This CDR3 spans 16 amino acids. From germline, CDR1 is MNHEY and CDR2 SVGEGT. V was cut by 5 bases and J by 0 bases, with 15 bases left in between. CDR3 in DNA: TGTGCCAGCAGTACGGTCAGTATCATTAGCACAGATACGCAGTATTTT. Protein product: CASSTVSIISTDTQYF.